Below, 4 T cell receptor beta chains from the same sample are listed, as sequenced in a study of glioma-infiltrating T cells. Using RNA template, CDR3s of TCR alpha and beta were amplified with iRepertoire arm-PCR. TCRdb re-called the multiplex PCR reads through MiXCR, storing one row per CDR3 protein. The profile shows more than 300,000 distinct CDR3 sequences, 41% of them singletons. Sample: glioma tissue, nonneoplastic brain tissue, or PBMCs (not recorded which). The receptors here all came from a human donor with low-grade glioma or glioblastoma, undergoing nonglioma brain surgery, or in good health (not recorded which).

A remark on this clonotype: An end of the junction differs from the germline gene, which may be a read error. The rearrangement uses TRBV4-1 and TRBJ1-2; 7 nucleotides align to TRBD1. This CDR3 has 16 residues. The germline V gene encodes CDR1 MGHRA and CDR2 YSYEKL. CDR3 loop: CASSQGPGQEGNGYSF. DNA of the CDR3: TGCGCCAGCAGCCAAGGGCCCGGACAGGAAGGGAATGGCTACAGCTTC.

The chain recombines TRBV20-1 with TRBJ1-5; 7 bases line up with TRBD1. The CDR3 has 12 residues. V dropped 5 bases and J dropped 8; count of bases not matched to a gene: 6. The germline CDR1 and CDR2 sequences are DFQATT and SNEGSKA (reference sequence). CDR3 DNA: TGCAGTGCTCAGGGGGGGGATGAGCCCCAGCATTTT. It codes for CSAQGGDEPQHF.

This clonotype came up a few times. V usage is TRBV7-2 and J usage is TRBJ2-7, with 13 nucleotides matching TRBD2. The CDR3 length is 14 residues. The germline CDR1 and CDR2 sequences are SGHTA and FQGNSA. The trim removed 5 bases at V and 6 bases at J, leaving 4 bases unmatched. CDR3 sequence reads: CASSPRTSGSEQYF. The CDR3 DNA reads as TGTGCCAGCAGCCCAAGGACTAGCGGGAGCGAGCAGTACTTC.

The chain carries TRBV10-3 and TRBJ2-3; TRBD1 might be the D (6 bases). Deletions cut 10 bases from V and 2 bases from J, with 13 bases between. This CDR3 has 13 residues. CDR1 and CDR2 (germline): ENHRY, SYGVKD. The CDR3 nucleotides read TGTGCCACCAGGGACATTTTCACAGATACGCAGTATTTT. This gives the protein CATRDIFTDTQYF.